The 3 T cell receptor beta chains presented below share a single source sample, sequenced in a study of PD-1 blockade in classical Hodgkin lymphoma (dated by TCRdb to the early 2020s). The meaning of the sample's time point label: newly diagnosed, previously untreated cHL patient sample. Magnetic negative selection with a Miltenyi CD8+ T cell isolation kit was used to purify CD8+ T cells from thawed PBMCs. The library was produced with the immunoSEQ multiplex PCR assay. Drawn from immuneACCESS, this table holds only the in-frame rearrangements with V and J called that TCRdb kept. Clones are partly lost; checked studies trace under half to an unresolved V gene and leave the rest unexplained. In all, the sample holds 4,000 to 4,500 clones, and 81% of those were seen once. The ten largest clones add up to around 15% of the sample. The sequencing input was CD8+ T cells from blood. Source of these receptors: a human donor with classical Hodgkin lymphoma.

The chain links TRBV15 to TRBJ2-1; the D gene is possibly TRBD1 (5 bases). The V end lost 5 bases, the J end lost 4 bases, and 12 bases lay between the germline ends. Germline V gene lookup returns CDR1 LNHNV and CDR2 YYDKDF (reference sequence). The CDR3 length is 14 residues. In DNA, the CDR3 is TGTGCCACCAGCCCCCAGGGTTTTTACAATGAGCAGTTCTTC. Protein: CATSPQGFYNEQFF.

The chain employs TRBV2 and TRBJ1-4; 8 bases are shared with TRBD1. V was clipped by 2 bases and J by 3 bases; unmatched bases: 2. Germline assignment: CDR1 SNHLY and CDR2 FYNNEI. CDR3 length equals 15 residues. CDR3 loop: CASSERQGPNEKLFF. The CDR3 nucleotides are TGTGCCAGCAGTGAACGACAGGGGCCTAATGAAAAACTGTTTTTT.

The chain is built from TRBV7-3 and TRBJ2-1, with 10 nucleotides matching TRBD1. The germline V gene has CDR1 SGHTA and CDR2 FQGTGA. This CDR3 comprises 15 residues. Unmatched junction bases numbered 8, after V lost 5 bases and J lost 7 bases. CDR3 sequence reads: CASSAGTGAANEQFF. CDR3 coding DNA: TGTGCCAGCAGCGCAGGGACAGGGGCTGCAAATGAGCAGTTCTTC.